This T cell receptor beta chain stems from a study of T-cell memory formation after mild COVID-19. Whole-study results and caveats: Chiefly within CM and EM were the contracting CD4+ clones; CD8+ ones were within EMRA.

MiXCR was run by TCRdb on the 5' RACE reads, yielding one entry per CDR3 protein. This sample has 270,000 or so distinct CDR3 sequences, with roughly 18% found just once. As for this clonotype: Its antigen is not identified.

V was shortened by 3 bases and J by 5 bases, with 15 bases between the two germline ends. The length of the CDR3 is 15 residues. Sequencing input: PBMCs or a T cell subset sorted from them (not recorded which). The receptor was isolated from a man aged 18 to 29 who had mild COVID-19 (a few samples of this study predate the infection). Cell type and time point are not known. The chain joins TRBV12-3 or TRBV12-4 to TRBJ2-3, with a tentative D call TRBD2 (6 bases). CDR3 sequence reads: CASSFGTPWGDTQYF. CDR3 coding DNA: TGTGCCAGCAGTTTCGGGACTCCTTGGGGAGATACGCAGTATTTT.